This passage covers 23 T cell receptor beta chains from one sample sequenced in a study of early T cells in non-severe SARS-CoV-2 infection. TCRdb itself ran the 5' RACE reads through MiXCR, one entry per CDR3 protein. The table includes approximately 56,000 distinct CDR3 sequences, roughly 11% detected once. Sample: whole blood. The receptors stem from an adult who was a healthcare worker with PCR-confirmed SARS-CoV-2 infection or an uninfected control (not recorded which).

In its sample, this clonotype was seen a few times. V is TRBV28 and J is TRBJ2-5; unclear D gene. The V end was cut by 2 bases, the J end by 2 bases, with 12 bases between. Germline V gives CDR1 MDHEN, CDR2 SYDVKM. The CDR3 has 15 residues. The CDR3 DNA reads TGTGCCAGCAGTTTAGAACGGGCCTCGCAAGAGACCCAGTACTTC. Amino acids: CASSLERASQETQYF.

The sample holds many counts of this clonotype. The genes are TRBV7-6 and TRBJ2-7; 7 positions match TRBD2. The CDR3 runs to 14 residues. Per germline, CDR1 SGHVS and CDR2 FNYEAQ. The ends lost 4 bases at V and 3 bases at J; junction bases unmatched: 6. CDR3 residues: CASSSQAGFYEQYF. In nucleotides, the CDR3 is TGTGCCAGCAGCTCCCAAGCGGGATTCTACGAGCAGTACTTC.

The chain joins TRBV6-2 or TRBV6-3 to TRBJ2-1, with D unclear. Trimming removed 2 bases at V and 13 bases at J, with 15 bases between. The CDR3 is made up of 13 amino acids. Germline values: CDR1 MNHEY, CDR2 SVGEGT. The CDR3: CASSYAGSGLQFF. CDR3 bases: TGTGCCAGCAGTTACGCTGGGTCGGGCCTCCAGTTCTTC.

This clonotype was detected ten times or more. The chain combines TRBV30 with TRBJ2-3, with a weak D call TRBD1 (5 bases). The germline V gene has CDR1 GTSNPN and CDR2 SVGIG (reference sequence). This CDR3 contains 13 residues. The ends were cut back, 2 bases at V and 2 bases at J, with 8 bases in the middle. CDR3 bases: TGTGCCTGGAGTTCTGGGGCCACAGATACGCAGTATTTT. Amino acids: CAWSSGATDTQYF. Based on the CDR3 plus reference TRBV30 and TRBJ2-3, the full variable domain is SQTIHQWPATLVQPVGSPLSLECTVEGTSNPNLYWYRQAAGRGLQLLFYSVGIGQISSEVPQNLSASRPQDRQFILSSKKLLLSDSGFYLCAWSSGATDTQYFGPGTRLTVL.

There are many counts of this clonotype. CDR3 sequence reads: CAISESASGNLYF. DNA of the CDR3: TGTGCCATCAGTGAGTCGGCTAGCGGGAATTTGTACTTC. This rearrangement joins TRBV10-3 to TRBJ2-7, with TRBD2 matching over 9 bases. The length of the CDR3 is 13 residues. The germline V gene encodes CDR1 ENHRY and CDR2 SYGVKD. J was trimmed by 12 bases and V by 0 bases; bases with no gene match: 6.

This chain uses TRBV19 with TRBJ2-1; D is possibly TRBD1 or TRBD2 (5 bases each). The germline gives CDR1 LNHDA, CDR2 SQIVND (reference sequence). V shed 4 bases and J shed 5 bases, with 12 bases lying between them. The CDR3 is made up of 14 amino acids. CDR3 coding DNA: TGTGCCAGTAGTACCGGGACGGGGAACAATGAGCAGTTCTTC. Translating it yields CASSTGTGNNEQFF.

Ten or more counts support this clonotype. The rearrangement joins TRBV7-9 to TRBJ2-7; D is unresolved. The V and J ends lost 5 bases and 7 bases respectively, with 18 bases between them. The CDR3 loop spans 14 amino acids. The germline CDR1 and CDR2 sequences are SEHNR and FQNEAQ (reference sequence). The CDR3 nucleotides read TGTGCCAGCAGCCCATCCACTCAGACGCAAGAGCAGTACTTC. Residues: CASSPSTQTQEQYF. The entire variable domain, with the rest obtained from reference TRBV7-9 and TRBJ2-7, is as follows: DTGVSQNPRHKITKRGQNVTFRCDPISEHNRLYWYRQTLGQGPEFLTYFQNEAQLEKSRLLSDRFSAERPKGSFSTLEIQRTEQGDSAMYLCASSPSTQTQEQYFGPGTRLTVT.

This clonotype has only a few counts. This CDR3 is CSVVTSISEQYF. CDR3 in DNA: TGCAGCGTCGTCACCAGCATCAGCGAGCAGTACTTC. The chain joins TRBV29-1 to TRBJ2-7; D not resolved. Germline lookup yields CDR1 SQVTM and CDR2 ANQGSEA. CDR3 length: 12 residues. Deletions cut 6 bases from V and 6 bases from J, with 15 bases between.

In this sample, this clonotype turned up a few times. This chain joins TRBV9 and TRBJ2-3; no clear D gene. The CDR3 is 13 residues long. Germline CDR1 SGDLS, CDR2 YYNGEE. V was clipped by 4 bases and J by 2 bases, with 8 bases between them. The CDR3 is CASSTRTTDTQYF. DNA for the CDR3: TGTGCCAGCAGCACCCGGACCACAGATACGCAGTATTTT.

The sample holds many counts of this clonotype. The genes are TRBV29-1 and TRBJ1-1, with unresolved D. The length of the CDR3 is 13 residues. The germline V gene encodes CDR1 SQVTM and CDR2 ANQGSEA. The V gene lost 8 bases and the J gene lost 4 bases, with 17 bases spanning the gap. This chain's CDR3 is CSISKGLGTEAFF. In nucleotides, the CDR3 is TGCAGCATATCAAAGGGTTTGGGCACTGAAGCTTTCTTT.

This clonotype was counted once. The rearrangement links TRBV6-4 to TRBJ2-1; 8 positions match TRBD2. CDR1 and CDR2 (germline): MRHNA, SNTAGT. After removal of 3 bases from V and 9 bases from J, the junction contained 4 bases not matched to a gene. The CDR3 covers 13 residues. CDR3 protein: CASSEAGAGEQFF. The CDR3 DNA reads TGTGCCAGCAGTGAAGCGGGAGCTGGTGAGCAGTTCTTC.

This clonotype was counted many times. The J gene is TRBJ2-3, the V gene TRBV5-1; TRBD2 matches at 11 bases. The V segment lost 5 bases and the J segment 5 bases; nucleotides outside the gene matches: 4. Germline V lookup: CDR1 SGHRS, CDR2 YFSETQ. The CDR3 runs to 14 residues. CDR3 nucleotides: TGCGCCAGCAGAACTAGCGGGAGATTAGATACGCAGTATTTT. Residues: CASRTSGRLDTQYF.

This sequence joins TRBV9 and TRBJ2-2; 10 bases agree with TRBD2. Germline V gene sequence: CDR1 SGDLS, CDR2 YYNGEE. CDR3 length: 20 amino acids. Trimming at V came to 1 base and at J to 0 bases, leaving 12 bases not matched to a gene. The CDR3 coding sequence is TGTGCCAGCAGCGTAACTCCTTTTTTAGCGGGGGGAGCGAACACCGGGGAGCTGTTTTTT. Amino acid sequence: CASSVTPFLAGGANTGELFF.

The sample holds many counts of this clonotype. CDR3 in amino acids: CASSLAFNQPQHF. The CDR3 coding sequence is TGTGCCAGCAGCTTAGCCTTCAATCAGCCCCAGCATTTT. The genes are TRBV7-2 and TRBJ1-5; D is unclear. Trimming pared 0 bases from V and 3 bases from J, leaving 3 bases between. Germline values: CDR1 SGHTA, CDR2 FQGNSA. This CDR3 spans 13 amino acids. The full variable domain, rest sourced from reference TRBV7-2 and TRBJ1-5, is GAGVSQSPSNKVTEKGKDVELRCDPISGHTALYWYRQSLGQGLEFLIYFQGNSAPDKSGLPSDRFSAERTGGSVSTLTIQRTQQEDSAVYLCASSLAFNQPQHFGDGTRLSIL.

This clonotype has at least ten counts. The chain is built from TRBV29-1 and TRBJ2-3; D is ambiguous. With 7 bases removed from V and 1 base from J, the gap between germline ends came to 6 bases. The CDR3 runs 11 residues. Germline V lookup: CDR1 SQVTM, CDR2 ANQGSEA. Here the CDR3 reads CSGSGTDTQYF. The CDR3 DNA follows: TGCAGCGGGTCTGGCACAGATACGCAGTATTTT.

J is TRBJ1-1 and V is TRBV6-6; tentatively, D is TRBD1 (5 bases). The germline CDR1 and CDR2 sequences are MNHNY and SVGAGI (reference sequence). The CDR3 has 12 amino acids. The V end was cut by 5 bases, the J end by 5 bases, with 9 bases between. CDR3 loop: CASSKGQTEAFF. The CDR3 bases are TGTGCCAGCAGTAAGGGGCAGACTGAAGCTTTCTTT.

This clonotype is labeled medium-sized (0.01 to 0.1%). The gene calls are TRBV7-2 and TRBJ2-7; 7 nucleotides align to TRBD2. CDR1 and CDR2 from the germline V gene are SGHTA and FQGNSA. There are 14 residues in the CDR3. The trim removed 1 base at V and 4 bases at J, leaving 4 bases unmatched. DNA for the CDR3: TGTGCCAGCAGCTTAGGCCTAGCGGCGTACGAGCAGTACTTC. Translating gives CASSLGLAAYEQYF.

This chain links TRBV5-1 with TRBJ2-5; tentative D call: TRBD2 (5 bases). The CDR3 runs to 14 residues. The germline CDR1 and CDR2 sequences are SGHRS and YFSETQ. The V gene lost 2 bases and the J gene lost 2 bases, with 10 bases spanning the gap. The DNA of the CDR3 is TGCGCCAGCAGCTTCGGACTGATTCAAGAGACCCAGTACTTC. It specifies CASSFGLIQETQYF.

The chain recombines TRBV6-2 or TRBV6-3 with TRBJ1-1; D is unclear. The CDR3 runs to 17 residues. Germline V gene lookup returns CDR1 MNHEY and CDR2 SVGEGT. V lost 2 bases to trimming and J lost 2 bases, with 18 bases between them. The CDR3 region is CASSYDQVRLPNTEAFF. CDR3 DNA: TGTGCCAGCAGTTACGACCAGGTGCGACTTCCCAACACTGAAGCTTTCTTT.

This clonotype was detected only a few times. The chain has TRBV25-1 and TRBJ2-7; 13 nucleotides align to TRBD2. Germline V CDR1 and CDR2: MGHDK, SYGVNS. The CDR3 contains 17 residues. Trimming removed 1 base from V and 3 bases from J; junction bases left unmatched: 6. The CDR3: CASSESPTSGGNYEQYF. CDR3 in DNA: TGTGCCAGCAGTGAATCCCCGACTAGCGGGGGGAACTACGAGCAGTACTTC.

The J gene is TRBJ1-1, the V gene TRBV10-3; D gene ambiguous. In germline, CDR1 is ENHRY, CDR2 SYGVKD. CDR3 length equals 14 residues. Trimming cost V 3 bases and J 0 bases, with 8 bases left between them. The CDR3 DNA is TGTGCCATCAGTGATGGTATGCTGAACACTGAAGCTTTCTTT. This encodes CAISDGMLNTEAFF.

V and J are TRBV19 and TRBJ1-2; no clear D. Per germline, CDR1 LNHDA and CDR2 SQIVND (reference sequence). The CDR3 is 12 amino acids. V dropped 6 bases and J dropped 6 bases, with 11 bases sitting between them. In DNA form, the CDR3 reads TGTGCCAGTAGAAGAGATTTTGATGGCTACACCTTC. It encodes CASRRDFDGYTF.

The table lists this clonotype with a few counts. The chain couples TRBV29-1 to TRBJ1-2; 10 bases fit TRBD1. CDR3 length: 14 amino acids. With V trimmed by 4 bases and J by 2 bases, 4 bases remained unmatched. Per germline, CDR1 SQVTM and CDR2 ANQGSEA. DNA of the CDR3: TGCAGCGTTGCCACGGGACAGGGGAACTATGGCTACACCTTC. Translated: CSVATGQGNYGYTF. Using reference TRBV29-1 and TRBJ1-2 for the parts outside the CDR3, the full variable domain is SAVISQKPSRDICQRGTSLTIQCQVDSQVTMMFWYRQQPGQSLTLIATANQGSEATYESGFVIDKFPISRPNLTFSTLTVSNMSPEDSSIYLCSVATGQGNYGYTFGSGTRLTVV.